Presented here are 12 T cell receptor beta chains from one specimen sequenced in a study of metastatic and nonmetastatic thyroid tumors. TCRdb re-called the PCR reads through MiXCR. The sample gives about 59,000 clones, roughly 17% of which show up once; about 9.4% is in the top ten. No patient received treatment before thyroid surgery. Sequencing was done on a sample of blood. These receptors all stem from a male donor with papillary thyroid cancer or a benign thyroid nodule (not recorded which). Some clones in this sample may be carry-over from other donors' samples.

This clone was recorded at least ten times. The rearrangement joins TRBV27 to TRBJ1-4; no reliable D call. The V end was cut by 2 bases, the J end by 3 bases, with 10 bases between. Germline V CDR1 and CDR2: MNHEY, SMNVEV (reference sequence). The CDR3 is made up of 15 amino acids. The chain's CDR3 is CASSLLGSPNEKLFF. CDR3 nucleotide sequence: TGTGCCAGCAGTTTACTTGGTTCGCCTAATGAAAAACTGTTTTTT.

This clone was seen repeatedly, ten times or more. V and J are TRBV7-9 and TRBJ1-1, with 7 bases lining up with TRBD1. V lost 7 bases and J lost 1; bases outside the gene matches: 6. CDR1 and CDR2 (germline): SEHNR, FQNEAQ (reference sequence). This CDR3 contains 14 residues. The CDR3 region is CASTTGDPNTEAFF. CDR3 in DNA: TGTGCCAGCACCACAGGGGATCCGAACACTGAAGCTTTCTTT.

The CDR3 sequence: CAWSVGVINQPQHF. The CDR3 nucleotides are TGTGCCTGGAGTGTGGGTGTGATCAATCAGCCCCAGCATTTT. This chain connects TRBV30 to TRBJ1-5; D is unresolved. Germline V gives CDR1 GTSNPN, CDR2 SVGIG (reference sequence). The CDR3 totals 14 residues. Trimming took 0 bases from V and 3 from J, leaving 9 bases between them.

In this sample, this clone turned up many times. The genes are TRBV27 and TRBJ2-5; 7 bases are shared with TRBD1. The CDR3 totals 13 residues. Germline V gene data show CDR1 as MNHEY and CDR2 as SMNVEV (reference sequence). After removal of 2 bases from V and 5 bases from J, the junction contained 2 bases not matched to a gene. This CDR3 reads CASSLQGDETQYF. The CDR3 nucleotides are TGTGCCAGCAGTTTACAGGGGGATGAGACCCAGTACTTC.

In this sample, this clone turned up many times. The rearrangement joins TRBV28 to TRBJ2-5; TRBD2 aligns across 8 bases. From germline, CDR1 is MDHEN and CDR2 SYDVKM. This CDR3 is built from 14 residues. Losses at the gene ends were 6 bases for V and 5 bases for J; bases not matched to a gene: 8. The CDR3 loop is CASRIGGAEETQYF. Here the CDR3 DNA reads TGTGCCAGCAGAATCGGGGGGGCCGAGGAGACCCAGTACTTC.

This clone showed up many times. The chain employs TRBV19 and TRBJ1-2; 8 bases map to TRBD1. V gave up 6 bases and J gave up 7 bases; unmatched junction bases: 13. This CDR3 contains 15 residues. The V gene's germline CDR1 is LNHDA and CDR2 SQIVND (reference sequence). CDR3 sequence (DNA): TGTGCCAGTAGCCCACCAGGGGGCTTTAATTTTGGCTACACCTTC. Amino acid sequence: CASSPPGGFNFGYTF.

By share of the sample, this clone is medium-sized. CDR3 residues: CASTVGSGDSYEQYF. CDR3 nucleotides: TGTGCCAGCACCGTGGGTAGCGGGGACTCTTACGAGCAGTACTTC. J is TRBJ2-7 and V is TRBV6-1; 8 nucleotides line up with TRBD2. CDR3 length: 15 residues. Germline-derived CDR1 and CDR2 are MNHNS and SASEGT. V shed 7 bases, J shed 4 bases, and the junction held 12 bases outside the gene matches.

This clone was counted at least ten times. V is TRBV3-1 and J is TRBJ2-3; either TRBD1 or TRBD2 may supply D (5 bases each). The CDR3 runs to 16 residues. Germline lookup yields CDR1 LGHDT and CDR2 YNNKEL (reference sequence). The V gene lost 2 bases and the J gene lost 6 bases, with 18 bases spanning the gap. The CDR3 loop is CASSQMFAGTGDTQYF. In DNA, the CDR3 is TGTGCCAGCAGCCAAATGTTTGCAGGGACGGGGGATACGCAGTATTTT.

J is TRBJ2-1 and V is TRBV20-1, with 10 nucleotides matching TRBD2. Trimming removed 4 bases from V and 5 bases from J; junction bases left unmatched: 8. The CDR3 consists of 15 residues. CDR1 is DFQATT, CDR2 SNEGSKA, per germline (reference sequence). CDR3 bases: TGCAGTGCTATTTCTTGGACTAGCGGTAACAATGAGCAGTTCTTC. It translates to CSAISWTSGNNEQFF.

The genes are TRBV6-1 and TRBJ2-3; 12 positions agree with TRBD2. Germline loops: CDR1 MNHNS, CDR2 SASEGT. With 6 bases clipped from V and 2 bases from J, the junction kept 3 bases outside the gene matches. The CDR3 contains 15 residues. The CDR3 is CASSGLAGTTDTQYF. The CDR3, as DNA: TGTGCCAGCAGCGGACTAGCGGGGACCACAGATACGCAGTATTTT.

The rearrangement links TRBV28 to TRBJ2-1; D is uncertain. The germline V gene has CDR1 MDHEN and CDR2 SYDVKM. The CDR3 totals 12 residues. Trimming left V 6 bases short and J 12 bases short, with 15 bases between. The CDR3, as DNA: TGTGCCAGCAGCCCTCCTAGAGTACGGCAGTTCTTC. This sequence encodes CASSPPRVRQFF. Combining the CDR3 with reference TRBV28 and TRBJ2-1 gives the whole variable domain DVKVTQSSRYLVKRTGEKVFLECVQDMDHENMFWYRQDPGLGLRLIYFSYDVKMKEKGDIPEGYSVSREKKERFSLILESASTNQTSMYLCASSPPRVRQFFGPGTRLTVL.

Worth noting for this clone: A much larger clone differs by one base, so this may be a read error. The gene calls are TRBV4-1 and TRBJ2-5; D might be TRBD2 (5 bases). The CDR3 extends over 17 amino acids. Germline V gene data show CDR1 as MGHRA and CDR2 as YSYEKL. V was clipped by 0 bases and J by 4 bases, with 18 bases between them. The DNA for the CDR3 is TGCGCCAGCAGCCAAGATATGGGCCCCGTACTAGGAGAGACCCAGTACTTC. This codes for CASSQDMGPVLGETQYF.